Detailed here is one T cell receptor (beta chain). Its antigen remains unidentified. Time point defined: 2015-2016 season, 7 days after influenza vaccination. Donors with HIV/AIDS, active malignancy, immunomodulators or active illness were excluded. The data were produced by immunoSEQ multiplex PCR, yet TCRdb's version contains in-frame clones alone and is incomplete. The table has over 8,000 clones, roughly 85% seen once; the top ten hold roughly 0.37%. V lost 1 base and J lost 3; bases outside the gene matches: 2. Germline CDR1 is LNHDA and CDR2 is SQIVND (reference sequence). The CDR3 loop spans 15 amino acids. This entry is derived from a study of follicular helper T cells after annual influenza vaccination. Study-wide context: Days 0, 7 and 28 post-vaccination were the blood draw times.

Study results and caveats: Undersampling of larger non-cTfh compartments could not be excluded. Day 7 ICOS+CD38+ clones were most often found later in ICOS-CD38- cTfh cells.

The sequence was obtained from an adult who received the influenza vaccine. The starting material was CXCR5- memory CD4+ T cells sorted from blood, obtained 7 days after influenza vaccination. The chain has TRBV19 and TRBJ2-7; 11 bases line up with TRBD1. CDR3 nucleotides: TGTGCCAGTAGTATAGGGGGGACAGGGGGCTACGAGCAGTACTTC. Encoded protein: CASSIGGTGGYEQYF.